This entry lists 10 T cell receptor beta chains sequenced from one sample in a study of identical twins. TCRdb ran MiXCR on the 5' RACE reads and lists one entry per CDR3 protein. This sample carries around 960,000 distinct CDR3 sequences, over 9% of them seen once, and the ten largest clones take under 2%. These data are also associated with another study on yellow fever vaccine responses in identical twins.

Source material: PBMCs. Source of these receptors: a woman under 30 in good health.

The chain joins TRBV3-1 to TRBJ2-1; 14 bases fit TRBD2. Per the germline V gene, CDR1 is LGHDT and CDR2 is YNNKEL (reference sequence). V gave up 4 bases and J gave up 14 bases; unmatched junction bases: 4. The CDR3 is 13 residues long. The CDR3 here is CASSLGTSGSEFF. The CDR3, as DNA: TGTGCCAGCAGCCTCGGGACTAGCGGGAGTGAGTTCTTC.

This clonotype came up a few times. The CDR3 DNA is TGCAGTGCTAGAGGGGATCCGAACAGGGGGCTCCAAGAGACCCAGTACTTC. Residues: CSARGDPNRGLQETQYF. The V and J genes are TRBV20-1 and TRBJ2-5; 9 nucleotides line up with TRBD1. The CDR3 contains 17 residues. CDR1 and CDR2 (germline): DFQATT, SNEGSKA (reference sequence). Unmatched junction bases numbered 10, after V lost 1 base and J lost 1 base.

This clonotype was found a few times. The V gene is TRBV10-3, the J gene TRBJ2-7; TRBD2 matches 14 bases. This CDR3 has 14 residues. Germline assignment: CDR1 ENHRY and CDR2 SYGVKD. Unmatched junction bases numbered 4, after V lost 3 bases and J lost 9 bases. CDR3 region: CAISEGTSGRSQYF. CDR3 DNA: TGTGCCATCAGTGAAGGGACTAGCGGGAGATCGCAGTACTTC.

This clonotype has more than one count but fewer than ten. The V call is TRBV4-1, the J call TRBJ1-6, with 10 nucleotides matching TRBD1. This CDR3 spans 16 amino acids. V lost 1 base to trimming and J lost 9 bases; unmatched junction nucleotides: 6. CDR1 and CDR2 (germline): MGHRA, YSYEKL. CDR3 in amino acids: CASSQGQGALGSPLHF. CDR3 coding DNA: TGCGCCAGCAGCCAAGGACAGGGGGCCTTAGGTTCACCCCTCCACTTT.

Only a few counts were recorded for this clonotype. The chain couples TRBV6-5 to TRBJ1-2; 8 bases fit TRBD1. Germline V lookup: CDR1 MNHEY, CDR2 SVGAGI. The CDR3 has 13 residues. V shed 5 bases and J 4 bases; nucleotides not matched to a gene: 3. The CDR3 DNA reads as TGTGCCAGCAGTACTACAGGGGGCTATGGCTACACCTTC. Its protein is CASSTTGGYGYTF.

The gene calls are TRBV7-8 and TRBJ2-7; TRBD2 agrees at 13 bases. Losses at the gene ends were 0 bases for V and 5 bases for J; bases not matched to a gene: 7. CDR3 length equals 17 residues. Germline CDR1 SGHVS, CDR2 FQNEAQ. The CDR3 loop reads CASSLAIGLAGVNEQYF. CDR3 bases: TGTGCCAGCAGCTTAGCGATAGGACTAGCGGGAGTAAACGAGCAGTACTTC.

V gene TRBV29-1 combines with J gene TRBJ2-1; D not resolved. This CDR3 is built from 15 residues. Germline V CDR1 and CDR2: SQVTM, ANQGSEA. Trimming shortened V by 3 bases and J by 7 bases, and 19 bases separated the two germline ends. The CDR3 here is CSVDGGTLRGNEQFF. The CDR3 DNA sequence: TGCAGCGTTGATGGCGGCACATTAAGAGGAAATGAGCAGTTCTTC.

This clonotype was picked up a small number of times. The chain employs TRBV20-1 and TRBJ2-1; no clear D gene. The CDR3 covers 16 residues. Germline loops: CDR1 DFQATT, CDR2 SNEGSKA (reference sequence). The ends were cut back, 0 bases at V and 0 bases at J, with 12 bases in the middle. CDR3 protein: CSARDSAASSYNEQFF. DNA of the CDR3: TGCAGTGCTAGAGATTCGGCAGCGAGCTCCTACAATGAGCAGTTCTTC.

This clonotype was detected many times. The genes are TRBV3-1 and TRBJ2-5; no clear D. Germline CDR1 LGHDT, CDR2 YNNKEL (reference sequence). The CDR3 is made up of 15 amino acids. V was pared by 3 bases and J by 2 bases, with 13 bases between. The CDR3 nucleotides are TGTGCCAGCAGCCAGCCTTATACCGAACAAGAGACCCAGTACTTC. Its protein product is CASSQPYTEQETQYF.

J is TRBJ2-4 and V is TRBV5-5; tentative D call: TRBD1 (5 bases). Trimming pared 0 bases from V and 6 bases from J, leaving 13 bases between. The CDR3 spans 15 residues. Germline lookup yields CDR1 SGHKS and CDR2 YYEKEE (reference sequence). CDR3 loop: CASSLALSGLNIQYF. CDR3 DNA sequence: TGTGCCAGCAGCTTGGCCTTATCAGGGTTAAACATTCAGTACTTC.